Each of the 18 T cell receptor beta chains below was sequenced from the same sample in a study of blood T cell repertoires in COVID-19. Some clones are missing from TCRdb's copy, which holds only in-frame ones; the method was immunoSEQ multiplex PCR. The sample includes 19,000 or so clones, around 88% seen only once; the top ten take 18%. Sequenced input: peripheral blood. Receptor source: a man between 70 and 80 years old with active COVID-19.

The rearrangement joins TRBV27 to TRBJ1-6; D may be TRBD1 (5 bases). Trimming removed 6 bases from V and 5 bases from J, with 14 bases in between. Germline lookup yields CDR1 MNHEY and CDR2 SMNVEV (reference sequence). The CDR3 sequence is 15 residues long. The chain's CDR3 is CASSPTVPDNSPLHF. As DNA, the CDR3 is TGTGCCAGCAGCCCGACAGTACCCGATAATTCACCCCTCCACTTT.

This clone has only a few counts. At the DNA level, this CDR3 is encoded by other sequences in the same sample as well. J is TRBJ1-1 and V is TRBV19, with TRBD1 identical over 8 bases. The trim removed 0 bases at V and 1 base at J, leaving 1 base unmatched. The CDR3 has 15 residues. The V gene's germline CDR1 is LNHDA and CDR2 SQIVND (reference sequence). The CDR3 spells CASSIDGQGNTEAFF. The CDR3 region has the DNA TGTGCCAGTAGTATAGACGGACAGGGGAACACTGAAGCTTTCTTT. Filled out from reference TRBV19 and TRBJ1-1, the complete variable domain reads DGGITQSPKYLFRKEGQNVTLSCEQNLNHDAMYWYRQDPGQGLRLIYYSQIVNDFQKGDIAEGYSVSREKKESFPLTVTSAQKNPTAFYLCASSIDGQGNTEAFFGQGTRLTVV.

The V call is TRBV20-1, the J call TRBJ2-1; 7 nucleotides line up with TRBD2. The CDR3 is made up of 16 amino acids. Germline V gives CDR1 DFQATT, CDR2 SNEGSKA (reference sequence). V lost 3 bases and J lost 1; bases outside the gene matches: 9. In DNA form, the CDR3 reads TGCAGTGCTAGTCCTCGGGGAGGGCCTTCCTACAATGAGCAGTTCTTC. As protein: CSASPRGGPSYNEQFF.

The CDR3 coding sequence is TGTGCCAGCAAGCGGACAGGGAGTTATGGCTACACCTTC. Amino acid sequence: CASKRTGSYGYTF. The chain uses TRBV9 and TRBJ1-2; 8 nucleotides match TRBD1. J lost 5 bases, V lost 6 bases, and 6 bases had no gene match. The CDR3 spans 13 residues. Germline CDR1 is SGDLS and CDR2 is YYNGEE.

CDR3 DNA: TGTGCCAGCACCCGGGACTACACAGAGACCCAGTACTTC. Its translation is CASTRDYTETQYF. This chain uses TRBV11-3 with TRBJ2-5; 7 bases align to TRBD2. The CDR3 is 13 residues long. Germline-derived CDR1 and CDR2 are SGHNT and YENEEA. Losses at the gene ends were 7 bases for V and 4 bases for J; bases not matched to a gene: 6. Full variable domain (rest looked up from reference TRBV11-3 and TRBJ2-5): EAGVVQSPRYKIIEKKQPVAFWCNPISGHNTLYWYLQNLGQGPELLIRYENEEAVDDSQLPKDRFSAERLKGVDSTLKIQPAELGDSAVYLCASTRDYTETQYFGPGTRLLVL.

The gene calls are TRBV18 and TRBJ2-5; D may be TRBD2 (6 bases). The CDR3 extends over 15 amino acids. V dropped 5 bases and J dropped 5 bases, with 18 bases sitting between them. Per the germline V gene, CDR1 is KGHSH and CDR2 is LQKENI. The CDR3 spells CASSFSGLLWETQYF. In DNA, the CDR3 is TGTGCCAGCTCATTTTCGGGACTTTTGTGGGAGACCCAGTACTTC. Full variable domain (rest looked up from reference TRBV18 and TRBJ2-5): NAGVMQNPRHLVRRRGQEARLRCSPMKGHSHVYWYRQLPEEGLKFMVYLQKENIIDESGMPKERFSAEFPKEGPSILRIQQVVRGDSAAYFCASSFSGLLWETQYFGPGTRLLVL.

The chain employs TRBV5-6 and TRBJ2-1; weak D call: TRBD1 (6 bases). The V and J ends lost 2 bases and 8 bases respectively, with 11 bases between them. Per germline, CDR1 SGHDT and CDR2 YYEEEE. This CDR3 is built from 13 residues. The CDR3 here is CASSFTGLDEQFF. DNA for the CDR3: TGTGCCAGCAGCTTTACAGGGCTGGATGAGCAGTTCTTC.

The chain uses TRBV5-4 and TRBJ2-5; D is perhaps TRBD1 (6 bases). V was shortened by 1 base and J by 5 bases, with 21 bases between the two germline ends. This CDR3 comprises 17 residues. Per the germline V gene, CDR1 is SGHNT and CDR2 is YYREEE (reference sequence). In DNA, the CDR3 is TGTGCCAGCAGCTTGTTTCATCCAGGGGCTCTCAAGGAGACCCAGTACTTC. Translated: CASSLFHPGALKETQYF. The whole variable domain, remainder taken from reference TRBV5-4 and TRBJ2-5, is ETGVTQSPTHLIKTRGQQVTLRCSSQSGHNTVSWYQQALGQGPQFIFQYYREEENGRGNFPPRFSGLQFPNYSSELNVNALELDDSALYLCASSLFHPGALKETQYFGPGTRLLVL.

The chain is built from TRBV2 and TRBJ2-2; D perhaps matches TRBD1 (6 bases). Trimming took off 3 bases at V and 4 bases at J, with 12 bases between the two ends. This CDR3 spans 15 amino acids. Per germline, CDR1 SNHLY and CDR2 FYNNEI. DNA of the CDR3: TGTGCCAGCAGTGAGGCCGGGACAAGCACCGGGGAGCTGTTTTTT. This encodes CASSEAGTSTGELFF.

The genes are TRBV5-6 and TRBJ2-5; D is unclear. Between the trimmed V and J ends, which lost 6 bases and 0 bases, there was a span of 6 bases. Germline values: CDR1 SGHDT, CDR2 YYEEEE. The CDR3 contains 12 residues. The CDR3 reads CASNTNQETQYF. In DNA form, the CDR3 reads TGTGCCAGCAACACAAACCAAGAGACCCAGTACTTC. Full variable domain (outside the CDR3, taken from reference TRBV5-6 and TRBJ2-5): DAGVTQSPTHLIKTRGQQVTLRCSPKSGHDTVSWYQQALGQGPQFIFQYYEEEERQRGNFPDRFSGHQFPNYSSELNVNALLLGDSALYLCASNTNQETQYFGPGTRLLVL.

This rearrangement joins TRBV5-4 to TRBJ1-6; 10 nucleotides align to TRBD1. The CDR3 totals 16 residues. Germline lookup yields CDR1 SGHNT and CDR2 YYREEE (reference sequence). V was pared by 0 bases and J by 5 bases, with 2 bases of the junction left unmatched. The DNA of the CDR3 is TGTGCCAGCAGCTTGGATGGGACAGGGGATAATTCACCCCTCCACTTT. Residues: CASSLDGTGDNSPLHF.

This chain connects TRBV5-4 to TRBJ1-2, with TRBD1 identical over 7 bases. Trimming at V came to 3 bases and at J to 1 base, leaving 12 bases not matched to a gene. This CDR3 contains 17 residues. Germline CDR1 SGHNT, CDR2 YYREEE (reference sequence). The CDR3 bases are TGTGCCAGCAGCTCGCCTTTCCCCGACAGGGTTAACTATGGCTACACCTTC. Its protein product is CASSSPFPDRVNYGYTF.

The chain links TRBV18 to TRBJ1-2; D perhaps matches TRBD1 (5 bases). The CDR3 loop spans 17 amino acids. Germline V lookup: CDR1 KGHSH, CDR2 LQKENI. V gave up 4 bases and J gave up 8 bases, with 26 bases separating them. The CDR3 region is CASSLISAPRGGEGYTF. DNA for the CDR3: TGTGCCAGCTCACTCATTTCGGCCCCGAGGGGAGGCGAAGGCTACACCTTC.

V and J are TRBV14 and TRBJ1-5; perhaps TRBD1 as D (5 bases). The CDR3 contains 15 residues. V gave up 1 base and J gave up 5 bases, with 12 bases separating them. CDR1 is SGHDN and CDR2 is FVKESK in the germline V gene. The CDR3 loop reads CASSQGGGFDQPQHF. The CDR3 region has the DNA TGTGCCAGCAGCCAAGGGGGGGGGTTCGATCAGCCCCAGCATTTT. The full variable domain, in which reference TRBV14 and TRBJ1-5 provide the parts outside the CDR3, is EAGVTQFPSHSVIEKGQTVTLRCDPISGHDNLYWYRRVMGKEIKFLLHFVKESKQDESGMPNNRFLAERTGGTYSTLKVQPAELEDSGVYFCASSQGGGFDQPQHFGDGTRLSIL.

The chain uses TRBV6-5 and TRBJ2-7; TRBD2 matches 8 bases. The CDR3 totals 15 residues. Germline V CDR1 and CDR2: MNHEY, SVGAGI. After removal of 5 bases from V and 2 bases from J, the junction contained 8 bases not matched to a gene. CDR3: CASSKSGGGPYEQYF. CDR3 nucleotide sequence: TGTGCCAGCAGTAAGAGCGGGGGAGGACCCTACGAGCAGTACTTC.

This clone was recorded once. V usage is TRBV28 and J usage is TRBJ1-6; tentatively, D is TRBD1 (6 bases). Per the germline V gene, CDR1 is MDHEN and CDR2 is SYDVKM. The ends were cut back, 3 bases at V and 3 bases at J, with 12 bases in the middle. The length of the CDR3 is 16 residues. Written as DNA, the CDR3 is TGTGCCAGCAGTTTCGGTGAGGGGGACTATAATTCACCCCTCCACTTT. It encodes CASSFGEGDYNSPLHF.

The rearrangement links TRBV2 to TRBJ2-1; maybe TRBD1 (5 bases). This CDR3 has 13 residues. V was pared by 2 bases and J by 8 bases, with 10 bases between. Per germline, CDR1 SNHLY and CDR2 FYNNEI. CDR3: CASSEQGVHEQFF. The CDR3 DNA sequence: TGTGCCAGCAGTGAACAAGGGGTCCATGAGCAGTTCTTC.

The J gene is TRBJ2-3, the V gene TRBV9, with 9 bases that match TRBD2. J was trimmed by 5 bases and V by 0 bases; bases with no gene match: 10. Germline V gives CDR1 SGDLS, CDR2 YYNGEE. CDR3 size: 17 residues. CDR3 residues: CASSVAPSRGGQDTQYF. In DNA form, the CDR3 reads TGTGCCAGCAGCGTAGCCCCCTCGCGGGGGGGCCAAGATACGCAGTATTTT.